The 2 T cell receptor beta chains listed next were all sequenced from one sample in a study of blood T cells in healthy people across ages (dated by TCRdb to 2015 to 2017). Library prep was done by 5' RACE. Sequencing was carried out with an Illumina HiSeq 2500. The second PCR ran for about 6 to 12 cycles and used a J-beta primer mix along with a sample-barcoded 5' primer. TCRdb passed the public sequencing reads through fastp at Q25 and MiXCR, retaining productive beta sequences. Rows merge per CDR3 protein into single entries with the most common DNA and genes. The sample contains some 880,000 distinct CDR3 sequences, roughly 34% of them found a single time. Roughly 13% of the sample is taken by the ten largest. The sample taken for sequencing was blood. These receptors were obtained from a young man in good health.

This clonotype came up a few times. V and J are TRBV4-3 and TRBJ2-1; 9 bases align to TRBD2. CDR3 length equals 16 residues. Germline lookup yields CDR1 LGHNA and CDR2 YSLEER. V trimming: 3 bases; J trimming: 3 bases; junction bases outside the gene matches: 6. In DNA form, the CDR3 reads TGCGCCAGCAGCCAGGGCGCGGGGGGGGTCTACAATGAGCAGTTCTTC. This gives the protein CASSQGAGGVYNEQFF.

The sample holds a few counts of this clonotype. In DNA, the CDR3 is TGTGCCAGCAGCCCAACCTTTTACTGGGAAAAAGAGACCCAGTTCTTC. It codes for CASSPTFYWEKETQFF. V usage is TRBV5-5 and J usage is TRBJ2-1; D remains unclear. Trimming took 4 bases from V and 13 from J, leaving 27 bases between them. CDR3 length equals 16 residues. In germline, CDR1 is SGHKS, CDR2 YYEKEE (reference sequence).